Listed below are T cell receptor beta chains from one sample, sequenced in a study of blood T cell repertoires in COVID-19. Assay: immunoSEQ multiplex PCR; the TCRdb copy retains only in-frame clones and omits some. In the table there are approximately 300,000 clones, over 75% of which are singletons. Sequences were obtained from peripheral blood. All receptors derive from a man aged 50 or older with active or convalescent COVID-19. CDR3s include the opening cysteine and the closing phenylalanine or tryptophan. A D gene is named only where the DNA matches it firmly. Clone size is not always given. Where it is, it says once, few, many or a class for expanded clones.

TRBV2	NA	NA	TRBJ1-6	CASRYEQGYNSPLHF	TGTGCCAGCAGATATGAACAGGGCTATAATTCACCCCTCCACTTT
TRBV2	NA	NA	TRBJ2-1	CASSVIAASYNEQFF	TGTGCCAGCAGTGTAATAGCGGCCTCCTACAATGAGCAGTTCTTC
TRBV28	NA	TRBD1	TRBJ1-2	CASSRQGVRGYTF	TGTGCCAGCAGTAGGCAGGGGGTACGTGGCTACACCTTC
TRBV5-1	once	TRBD1	TRBJ2-3	CASSQGQATDTQYF	TGCGCCAGCAGCCAGGGACAGGCCACAGATACGCAGTATTTT
TRBV3-1/TRBV3-2	NA	NA	TRBJ1-1	CASSRTENTEAFF	TGTGCCAGCAGCCGGACAGAGAACACTGAAGCTTTCTTT
TRBV5-1	NA	TRBD2	TRBJ2-5	CASSPQLRSGRGETQYF	TGCGCCAGCTCACCACAATTGCGGAGCGGGAGGGGAGAGACCCAGTACTTC
TRBV27	NA	NA	TRBJ2-2	CASSFRLSNTGELFF	TGTGCCAGCAGTTTTAGACTGAGTAACACCGGGGAGCTGTTTTTT
TRBV5-1	NA	NA	TRBJ2-1	CASSGGNNEQFF	TGCGCCAGCAGCGGCGGAAACAATGAGCAGTTCTTC
TRBV5-1	NA	NA	TRBJ2-2	CASSWTTSDTGELFF	TGCGCCAGCAGCTGGACTACCTCGGACACCGGGGAGCTGTTTTTT
TRBV3-1/TRBV3-2	NA	NA	TRBJ2-1	CAAGLADYNEQFF	TGTGCAGCGGGCTTAGCGGACTACAATGAGCAGTTCTTC